This T cell receptor beta chain was obtained from a study of T-cell memory formation after mild COVID-19. Study results and limitations: Researchers report contracting CD4+ clones mostly in CM and EM, with CD8+ clones in EMRA. While clones contracting from day 15 to 85 were balanced between CD4 and CD8, later expanders leaned CD4+.

V lost 3 bases to trimming and J lost 3 bases, with 6 bases between them. Germline V lookup: CDR1 SEHNR, CDR2 FQNEAQ (reference sequence). The CDR3 contains 12 residues. This clonotype was observed many times. Its antigen is unidentified. TCRdb recomputed calls from the 5' RACE reads with MiXCR, one row per CDR3 protein. This table has under 400,000 distinct CDR3 sequences, 21% appearing once. The genes are TRBV7-9 and TRBJ2-7; D remains ambiguous. Sequencing input: PBMCs or a T cell subset sorted from them (not recorded which). The sequence was collected from an adult woman who had mild COVID-19 (a few samples of this study predate the infection). Cell type and time point are not known. The CDR3 loop is CASSFDNYEQYF. Written as DNA, the CDR3 is TGTGCCAGCAGCTTCGACAACTACGAGCAGTACTTC.